This T cell receptor (beta chain) was identified during a study of T-cell memory formation after mild COVID-19. Overall study: In these data, TCR clusters were largely donor specific.

This clonotype appeared a few times. Its specificity is not known. Study results and caveats: Within pre-infection memory, some responding clones were found, suggesting cross-reactive memory joined. Contracting clones from day 15 to 85 showed balanced CD4/CD8; later expanders favored CD4+. CD4+ contracting clones lay mainly in CM and EM, CD8+ ones in EMRA.

TCRdb passed the 5' RACE reads through MiXCR, listing each CDR3 protein once. Of about 110,000 distinct CDR3 sequences in the sample, 15% to 20% were seen once. This clonotype was sampled from a man aged 18 to 35 who had mild COVID-19 (a few samples of this study predate the infection). Cell type and time point are not known. Sequencing used PBMCs or a T cell subset sorted from them (not recorded which).

In DNA, the CDR3 is TGCGCCAGCAGCCCCATCAGGGGGGATAATGAAAAACTGTTTTTT. Encoded protein: CASSPIRGDNEKLFF. This rearrangement joins TRBV5-1 to TRBJ1-4, with TRBD1 matching over 7 bases. After removal of 4 bases from V and 4 bases from J, the junction contained 7 bases not matched to a gene. Germline values: CDR1 SGHRS, CDR2 YFSETQ. The CDR3 sequence is 15 residues long.